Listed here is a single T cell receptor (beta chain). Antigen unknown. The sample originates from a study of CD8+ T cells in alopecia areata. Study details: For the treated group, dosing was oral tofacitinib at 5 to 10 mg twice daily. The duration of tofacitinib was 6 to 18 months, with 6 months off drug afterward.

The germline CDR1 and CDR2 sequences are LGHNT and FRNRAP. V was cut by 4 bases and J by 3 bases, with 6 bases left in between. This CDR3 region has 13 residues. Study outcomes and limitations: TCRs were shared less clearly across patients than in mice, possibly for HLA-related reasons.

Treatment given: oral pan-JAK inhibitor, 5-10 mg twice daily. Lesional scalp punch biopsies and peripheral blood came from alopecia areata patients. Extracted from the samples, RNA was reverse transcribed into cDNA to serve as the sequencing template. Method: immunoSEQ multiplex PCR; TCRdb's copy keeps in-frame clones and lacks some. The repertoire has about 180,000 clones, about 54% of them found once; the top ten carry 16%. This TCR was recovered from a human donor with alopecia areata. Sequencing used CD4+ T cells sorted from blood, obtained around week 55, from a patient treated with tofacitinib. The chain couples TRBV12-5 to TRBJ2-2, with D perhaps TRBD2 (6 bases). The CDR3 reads CASGWRDTGELFF. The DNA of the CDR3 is TGTGCTAGTGGTTGGAGGGACACCGGGGAGCTGTTTTTT.